These 21 T cell receptor beta chains came from one sample sequenced in a study of blood T cell repertoires in COVID-19. The repertoire was sequenced with immunoSEQ multiplex PCR; TCRdb's copy has only in-frame clones and lacks some. The data hold some 160,000 clones, with around 89% observed a single time. Sequenced input: PBMCs or T cells enriched from blood (not recorded which). All receptors derive from a woman in her 50s who had recovered from COVID-19.

The chain uses TRBV4-2 and TRBJ2-1; D unclear. This CDR3 comprises 15 residues. Germline values: CDR1 LGHNA, CDR2 YNFKEQ. V dropped 0 bases and J dropped 5 bases, with 11 bases sitting between them. CDR3 DNA sequence: TGTGCCAGCAGCCAAGATGGGCAGCCAGACAATGAGCAGTTCTTC. Its translation: CASSQDGQPDNEQFF.

The chain recombines TRBV9 with TRBJ2-2; TRBD1 aligns across 9 bases. This CDR3 has 14 residues. The germline gives CDR1 SGDLS, CDR2 YYNGEE. V trimming: 3 bases; J trimming: 6 bases; junction bases outside the gene matches: 3. The CDR3 region has the DNA TGTGCCAGCAGCGCGGGACAGGGTCCCGGGGAGCTGTTTTTT. This gives the protein CASSAGQGPGELFF.

The chain joins TRBV5-1 to TRBJ1-2; a weak D match, TRBD1 (6 bases). The germline gives CDR1 SGHRS, CDR2 YFSETQ. Trimming stripped 2 bases from V and 2 bases from J, with 10 bases between. CDR3 length: 14 amino acids. This CDR3 reads CASSLTGPNYGYTF. The CDR3 bases are TGCGCCAGCAGCTTAACAGGGCCCAACTATGGCTACACCTTC.

The chain joins TRBV18 to TRBJ1-2; D call uncertain. Germline V CDR1 and CDR2: KGHSH, LQKENI. The V end lost 8 bases, the J end lost 3 bases, and 10 bases lay between the germline ends. This CDR3 comprises 12 residues. The CDR3 bases are TGTGCCAGCACTAGGACGGACTATGGCTACACCTTC. This encodes CASTRTDYGYTF.

This chain joins TRBV7-9 and TRBJ1-4; 9 positions agree with TRBD1. Germline CDR1 reads SEHNR; CDR2 reads FQNEAQ (reference sequence). V lost 5 bases, J lost 8 bases, and 9 bases stayed unmatched. CDR3 length: 15 amino acids. The CDR3 loop is CASSPGQGRLEKLFF. For the CDR3, the DNA is TGTGCCAGCAGCCCCGGACAGGGGCGATTGGAAAAACTGTTTTTT.

The CDR3 here is CASSPLRGALGDTQYF. CDR3 nucleotides: TGTGCCAGCTCTCCCTTGCGGGGGGCCCTTGGAGATACGCAGTATTTT. The rearrangement uses TRBV18 and TRBJ2-3; 8 nucleotides align to TRBD2. The trim removed 6 bases at V and 5 bases at J, leaving 13 bases unmatched. CDR1 KGHSH and CDR2 LQKENI come from the germline V gene. The CDR3 is 16 residues long.

The chain links TRBV7-2 to TRBJ2-1, with a possible D match to TRBD2 (7 bases). The CDR3 loop spans 15 amino acids. Looked up from germline, CDR1 is SGHTA and CDR2 is FQGNSA. Deletions cut 1 base from V and 7 bases from J, with 14 bases between. CDR3 in DNA: TGTGCCAGCAGCTTAGAGATGGGGGGGCTTAATGAGCAGTTCTTC. This gives the protein CASSLEMGGLNEQFF.

V gene TRBV4-2 combines with J gene TRBJ2-3; D ambiguous. V shed 0 bases and J shed 5 bases, with 15 bases lying between them. This CDR3 spans 16 amino acids. CDR1 LGHNA and CDR2 YNFKEQ come from the germline V gene. In nucleotides, the CDR3 is TGTGCCAGCAGCCAAGAGGGTCCCAGCGATGGAGATACGCAGTATTTT. Protein product: CASSQEGPSDGDTQYF.

Here the CDR3 DNA reads TGTGCCAGCAGCTTAAATCCTAGACCTCAAGAGACCCAGTACTTC. Amino acids: CASSLNPRPQETQYF. The chain has TRBV7-2 and TRBJ2-5; D unclear. V lost 2 bases, J lost 2 bases, and 12 bases lay in between. The CDR3 covers 15 residues. The germline V gene has CDR1 SGHTA and CDR2 FQGNSA. The whole variable domain, filled in from reference TRBV7-2 and TRBJ2-5, reads GAGVSQSPSNKVTEKGKDVELRCDPISGHTALYWYRQSLGQGLEFLIYFQGNSAPDKSGLPSDRFSAERTGGSVSTLTIQRTQQEDSAVYLCASSLNPRPQETQYFGPGTRLLVL.

J is TRBJ2-3 and V is TRBV5-4; TRBD2 matches 9 bases. The CDR3 spans 16 residues. Germline-derived CDR1 and CDR2 are SGHNT and YYREEE (reference sequence). With 9 bases clipped from V and 6 bases from J, the junction kept 17 bases outside the gene matches. CDR3: CATWFRKRGDLDTQYF. The CDR3 region has the DNA TGTGCCACCTGGTTTAGGAAGCGGGGGGATTTGGATACGCAGTATTTT. The whole variable domain, remainder taken from reference TRBV5-4 and TRBJ2-3, is ETGVTQSPTHLIKTRGQQVTLRCSSQSGHNTVSWYQQALGQGPQFIFQYYREEENGRGNFPPRFSGLQFPNYSSELNVNALELDDSALYLCATWFRKRGDLDTQYFGPGTRLTVL.

The chain couples TRBV4-1 to TRBJ1-1, with D possibly TRBD1 on 6 matching bases. Germline V CDR1 and CDR2: MGHRA, YSYEKL. This CDR3 spans 16 amino acids. V lost 3 bases and J lost 0, with 14 bases in between. Here the CDR3 reads CASSQHQGPMNTEAFF. CDR3 bases: TGCGCCAGCAGCCAGCACCAGGGGCCCATGAACACTGAAGCTTTCTTT.

The chain links TRBV6-5 to TRBJ1-2, with D possibly matching TRBD1 (6 bases). The V and J ends lost 8 bases and 7 bases respectively, with 17 bases between them. Germline CDR1 is MNHEY and CDR2 is SVGAGI. The CDR3 spans 13 residues. CDR3 residues: CASGEQGFSGYTF. The CDR3 DNA reads as TGTGCCAGCGGCGAACAGGGCTTTAGTGGCTACACCTTC.

This chain links TRBV5-1 with TRBJ2-2; 12 bases fit TRBD1. The CDR3 has 15 amino acids. V was pared by 7 bases and J by 6 bases, with 7 bases of the junction left unmatched. The V gene's germline CDR1 is SGHRS and CDR2 YFSETQ. Here the CDR3 reads CASETGTGGSGELFF. The CDR3 DNA is TGCGCCAGCGAGACCGGGACAGGGGGCTCCGGGGAGCTGTTTTTT.

This chain uses TRBV7-8 with TRBJ1-2, with no clear D. Germline CDR1 SGHVS, CDR2 FQNEAQ. The CDR3 sequence is 13 residues long. The V and J ends lost 4 bases and 1 base respectively, with 7 bases between them. CDR3 DNA sequence: TGTGCCAGCAGCTACGCAGATAACTATGGCTACACCTTC. This gives the protein CASSYADNYGYTF.

The chain is built from TRBV12-3 or TRBV12-4 and TRBJ2-5, with TRBD2 matching 7 bases. The CDR3 contains 13 residues. Trimming cost V 6 bases and J 4 bases; bases outside gene matches: 5. CDR3 loop: CASSRGGGETQYF. The CDR3 coding sequence is TGTGCCAGCAGCCGTGGGGGGGGAGAGACCCAGTACTTC.

The chain carries TRBV6-6 and TRBJ1-2; D is possibly TRBD1 (6 bases). The CDR3 is 12 amino acids. The V and J ends lost 5 bases and 12 bases respectively, with 16 bases between them. The germline CDR1 and CDR2 sequences are MNHNY and SVGAGI (reference sequence). The CDR3 sequence is CASSDRPISHTF. In DNA, the CDR3 is TGTGCCAGCAGTGACAGGCCGATCAGCCACACCTTC.

The genes are TRBV6-4 and TRBJ2-3; 11 positions match TRBD2. V dropped 4 bases and J dropped 3; count of bases not matched to a gene: 6. CDR1 MRHNA and CDR2 SNTAGT come from the germline V gene. This CDR3 has 16 residues. CDR3 nucleotides: TGTGCCAGCAGTGTAGTAGCGGGGGGGCCAACAGATACGCAGTATTTT. It translates to CASSVVAGGPTDTQYF.

This clone came up a few times. This chain uses TRBV7-9 with TRBJ2-7; 7 bases align to TRBD2. Per the germline V gene, CDR1 is SEHNR and CDR2 is FQNEAQ (reference sequence). V lost 5 bases, J lost 0 bases, and 10 bases stayed unmatched. This CDR3 region has 16 residues. The CDR3 DNA is TGTGCCAGCAGCCCCCTTAGCGGGCCAAGCTCCTACGAGCAGTACTTC. This encodes CASSPLSGPSSYEQYF.

J is TRBJ1-4 and V is TRBV19; D possibly corresponds to TRBD1 (6 bases). Germline CDR1 reads LNHDA; CDR2 reads SQIVND (reference sequence). This CDR3 spans 15 amino acids. Trimming shortened V by 4 bases and J by 7 bases, and 16 bases separated the two germline ends. The CDR3 DNA reads as TGTGCCAGTAGTACCGGGGGGGCCCACGGTGAAAAACTGTTTTTT. This gives the protein CASSTGGAHGEKLFF.

This chain links TRBV6-5 with TRBJ2-5, with D perhaps TRBD1 (6 bases). The V gene lost 7 bases and the J gene lost 4 bases, with 16 bases spanning the gap. CDR3 length: 14 residues. Germline V CDR1 and CDR2: MNHEY, SVGAGI. The CDR3 is CASTPAGVGETQYF. The CDR3 DNA reads TGTGCCAGCACTCCGGCAGGGGTGGGAGAGACCCAGTACTTC.

The chain links TRBV7-2 to TRBJ2-7; 7 bases align to TRBD2. The V and J ends lost 4 bases and 3 bases, in that order; junction bases with no gene match: 6. CDR3 length: 14 amino acids. Germline values: CDR1 SGHTA, CDR2 FQGNSA. The CDR3 loop is CASSSSGAVYEQYF. The CDR3 bases are TGTGCCAGCAGCTCAAGCGGGGCAGTCTACGAGCAGTACTTC.